This TCR beta chain was obtained from a study of blood T cell repertoires in COVID-19. About the study: Acute and convalescent COVID-19 specimens originated in the United States, Italy and Spain. PBMCs, B-cell-depleted T cells, or T cells were the source of the cDNA or gDNA that made up the material.

Trimming left V 1 base short and J 6 bases short, with 8 bases between. CDR1 is LGHDT and CDR2 is YNNKEL in the germline V gene (reference sequence). The CDR3 contains 13 residues. In the authors' methods: Amplified reference gene primers provided the basis for estimating nucleated cell counts. Libraries were prepared by immunoSEQ multiplex PCR; TCRdb keeps only in-frame clonotypes and omits some of them. The V and J calls and clone size were taken over from that table, and D and trimming were inferred from the DNA. The sample yields roughly 250,000 clones, about 90% seen once. The chain links TRBV3-1 (or the pseudogene TRBV3-2) to TRBJ2-3; possible D gene TRBD2, 5 bases. Sequences were obtained from peripheral blood. This receptor was identified in a woman aged 40 to 49 with acute or convalescent COVID-19. CDR3 in DNA: TGTGCCAGCAGCCAAGTCGGGGTGGATACGCAGTATTTT. It is translated as CASSQVGVDTQYF.